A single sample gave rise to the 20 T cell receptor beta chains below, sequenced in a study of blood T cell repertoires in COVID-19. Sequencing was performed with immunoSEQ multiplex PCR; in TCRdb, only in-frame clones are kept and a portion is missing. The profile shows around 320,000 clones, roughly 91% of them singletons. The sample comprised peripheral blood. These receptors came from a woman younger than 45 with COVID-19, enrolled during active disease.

The CDR3 nucleotides read TGTGCCAGCAGTGAAACAGGGGGCAGGCAGCCCCAGCATTTT. Translating it yields CASSETGGRQPQHF. The chain recombines TRBV6-1 with TRBJ1-5; 9 nucleotides match TRBD1. The CDR3 covers 14 residues. The germline V gene has CDR1 MNHNS and CDR2 SASEGT. Trimming removed 2 bases from V and 7 bases from J; junction bases left unmatched: 3.

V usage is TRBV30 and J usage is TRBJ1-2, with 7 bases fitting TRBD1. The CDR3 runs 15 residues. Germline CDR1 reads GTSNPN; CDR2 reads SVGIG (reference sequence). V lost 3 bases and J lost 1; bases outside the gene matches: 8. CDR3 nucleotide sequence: TGTGCCTGGAGCCGGGACAGAGGCGTTAACTATGGCTACACCTTC. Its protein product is CAWSRDRGVNYGYTF.

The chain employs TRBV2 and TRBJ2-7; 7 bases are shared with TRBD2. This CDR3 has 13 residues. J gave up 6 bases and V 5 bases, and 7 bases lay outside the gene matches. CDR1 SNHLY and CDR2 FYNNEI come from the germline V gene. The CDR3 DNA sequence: TGTGCCAGCAGTAGGGAGCGGGGTAGCGAGCAGTACTTC. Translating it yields CASSRERGSEQYF. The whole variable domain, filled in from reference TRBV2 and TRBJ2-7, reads EPEVTQTPSHQVTQMGQEVILRCVPISNHLYFYWYRQILGQKVEFLVSFYNNEISEKSEIFDDQFSVERPDGSNFTLKIRSTKLEDSAMYFCASSRERGSEQYFGPGTRLTVT.

CDR3: CASSSDRGHYGYTF. CDR3 bases: TGTGCCAGCTCATCCGACAGGGGGCACTATGGCTACACCTTC. The V and J genes are TRBV18 and TRBJ1-2; 10 nucleotides align to TRBD1. Trimming at V came to 5 bases and at J to 3 bases, leaving 3 bases not matched to a gene. CDR1 is KGHSH, CDR2 LQKENI, per germline. The CDR3 loop spans 14 amino acids. Drawing the rest from reference TRBV18 and TRBJ1-2, the complete variable domain is NAGVMQNPRHLVRRRGQEARLRCSPMKGHSHVYWYRQLPEEGLKFMVYLQKENIIDESGMPKERFSAEFPKEGPSILRIQQVVRGDSAAYFCASSSDRGHYGYTFGSGTRLTVV.

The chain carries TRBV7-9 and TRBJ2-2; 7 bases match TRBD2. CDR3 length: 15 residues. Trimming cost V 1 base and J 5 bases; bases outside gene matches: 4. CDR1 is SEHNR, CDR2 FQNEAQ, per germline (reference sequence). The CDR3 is CASSLELARTGELFF. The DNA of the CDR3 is TGTGCCAGCAGCTTAGAACTAGCGAGAACCGGGGAGCTGTTTTTT.

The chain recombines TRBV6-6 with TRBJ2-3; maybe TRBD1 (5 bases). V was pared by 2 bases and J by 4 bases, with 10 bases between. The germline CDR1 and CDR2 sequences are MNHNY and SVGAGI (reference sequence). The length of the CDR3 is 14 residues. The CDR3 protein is CASSYLWGSDTQYF. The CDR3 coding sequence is TGTGCCAGCAGTTACCTCTGGGGCTCAGATACGCAGTATTTT.

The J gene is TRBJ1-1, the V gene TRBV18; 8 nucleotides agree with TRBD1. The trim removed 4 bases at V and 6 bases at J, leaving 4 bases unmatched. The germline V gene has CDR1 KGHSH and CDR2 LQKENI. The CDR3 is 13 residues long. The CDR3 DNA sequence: TGTGCCAGCTCACTCGGGACAGGTTCTGAAGCTTTCTTT. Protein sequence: CASSLGTGSEAFF.

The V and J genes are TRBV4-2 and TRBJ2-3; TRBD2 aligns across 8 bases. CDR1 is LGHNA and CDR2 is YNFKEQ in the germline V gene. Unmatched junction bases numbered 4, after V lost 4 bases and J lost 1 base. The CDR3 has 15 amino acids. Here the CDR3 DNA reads TGTGCCAGCAGCCCCCGGCGGGGGGGCACAGATACGCAGTATTTT. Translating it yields CASSPRRGGTDTQYF.

CDR3 region: CASSLATGITGELFF. The CDR3 bases are TGCGCCAGCAGCTTGGCGACAGGGATCACCGGGGAGCTGTTTTTT. The genes are TRBV5-1 and TRBJ2-2, with 7 bases identical to TRBD1. Germline CDR1 is SGHRS and CDR2 is YFSETQ. CDR3 length equals 15 residues. J gave up 4 bases and V 0 bases, and 3 bases lay outside the gene matches.

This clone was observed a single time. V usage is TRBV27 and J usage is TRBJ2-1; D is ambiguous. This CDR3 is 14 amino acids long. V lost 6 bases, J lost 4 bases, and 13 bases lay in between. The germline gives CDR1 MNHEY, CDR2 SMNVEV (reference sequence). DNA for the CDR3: TGTGCCAGCAGGGTACCACAGAGTTACAATGAGCAGTTCTTC. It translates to CASRVPQSYNEQFF.

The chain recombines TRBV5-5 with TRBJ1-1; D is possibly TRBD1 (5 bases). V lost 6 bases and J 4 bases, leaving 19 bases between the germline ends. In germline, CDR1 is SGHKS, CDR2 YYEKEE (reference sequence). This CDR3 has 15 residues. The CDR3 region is CASTGTGPGVTEAFF. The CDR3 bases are TGTGCCAGCACCGGGACGGGACCGGGAGTCACTGAAGCTTTCTTT. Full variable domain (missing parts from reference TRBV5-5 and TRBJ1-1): DAGVTQSPTHLIKTRGQQVTLRCSPISGHKSVSWYQQVLGQGPQFIFQYYEKEERGRGNFPDRFSARQFPNYSSELNVNALLLGDSALYLCASTGTGPGVTEAFFGQGTRLTVV.

The CDR3 nucleotides are TGTGCCAGCAGCCGGTCTCCGGGACAGGGAGGGGGTTATAGCAATCAGCCCCAGCATTTT. As protein: CASSRSPGQGGGYSNQPQHF. The gene calls are TRBV3-1 (or the pseudogene TRBV3-2) and TRBJ1-5, with 9 bases matching TRBD1. J gave up 0 bases and V 4 bases, and 16 bases lay outside the gene matches. This CDR3 spans 20 amino acids. The germline CDR1 and CDR2 sequences are LGHDT and YNNKEL (reference sequence).

The CDR3 region has the DNA TGTGCCAGCAGTCCGACAGGGGCCGGGGCCAACGTCCTGACTTTC. This sequence encodes CASSPTGAGANVLTF. The V and J genes are TRBV28 and TRBJ2-6, with 8 positions matching TRBD1. CDR3 length: 15 residues. With 5 bases clipped from V and 4 bases from J, the junction kept 4 bases outside the gene matches. Germline CDR1 reads MDHEN; CDR2 reads SYDVKM.

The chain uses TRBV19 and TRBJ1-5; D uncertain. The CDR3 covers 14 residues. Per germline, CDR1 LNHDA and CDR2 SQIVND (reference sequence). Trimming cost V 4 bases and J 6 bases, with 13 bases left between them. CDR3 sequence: CASSTPAGSQPQHF. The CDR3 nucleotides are TGTGCCAGTAGTACCCCTGCGGGGAGTCAGCCCCAGCATTTT.

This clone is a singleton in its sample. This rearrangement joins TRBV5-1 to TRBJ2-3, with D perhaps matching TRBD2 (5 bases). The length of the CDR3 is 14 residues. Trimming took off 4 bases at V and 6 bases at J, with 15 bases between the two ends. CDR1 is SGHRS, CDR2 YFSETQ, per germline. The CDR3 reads CASSNPGSPDTQYF. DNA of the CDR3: TGCGCCAGCAGCAACCCGGGATCCCCTGATACGCAGTATTTT.

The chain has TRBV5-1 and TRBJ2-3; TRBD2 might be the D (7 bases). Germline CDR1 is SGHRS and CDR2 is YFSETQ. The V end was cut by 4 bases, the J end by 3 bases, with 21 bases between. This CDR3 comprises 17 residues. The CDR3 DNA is TGCGCCAGCAGCCCCCTCCGGGGAGGGGGTGGGACAGATACGCAGTATTTT. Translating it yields CASSPLRGGGGTDTQYF.

For the CDR3, the DNA is TGCGCCAGCAGGTCAGGAAGGAACACTGAAGCTTTCTTT. This codes for CASRSGRNTEAFF. The genes are TRBV5-1 and TRBJ1-1; D is unclear. Germline loops: CDR1 SGHRS, CDR2 YFSETQ. Trimming removed 5 bases at V and 1 base at J, with 9 bases between. This CDR3 region has 13 residues.

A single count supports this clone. The CDR3 DNA is TGTGCCAGCAGTTACTTACAGGGCGCTGGAAACACCATATATTTT. This encodes CASSYLQGAGNTIYF. This chain joins TRBV6-5 and TRBJ1-3; maybe TRBD1 (6 bases). The CDR3 length is 15 residues. Germline V lookup: CDR1 MNHEY, CDR2 SVGAGI. V lost 1 base and J 2 bases, leaving 9 bases between the germline ends.

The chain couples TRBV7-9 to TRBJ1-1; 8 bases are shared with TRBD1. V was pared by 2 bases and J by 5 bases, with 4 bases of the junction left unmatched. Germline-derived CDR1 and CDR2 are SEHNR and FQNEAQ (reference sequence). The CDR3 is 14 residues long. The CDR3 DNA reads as TGTGCCAGCAGCTTACCCGGACAGGGTACTGAAGCTTTCTTT. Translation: CASSLPGQGTEAFF. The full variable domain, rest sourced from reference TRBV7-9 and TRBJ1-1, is DTGVSQNPRHKITKRGQNVTFRCDPISEHNRLYWYRQTLGQGPEFLTYFQNEAQLEKSRLLSDRFSAERPKGSFSTLEIQRTEQGDSAMYLCASSLPGQGTEAFFGQGTRLTVV.

In DNA, the CDR3 is TGTGCCAGCAGTTTCGTGCAGGTGGCAAGCGAGGGCACCCTCCACTTT. The encoded protein is CASSFVQVASEGTLHF. This chain connects TRBV28 to TRBJ1-6; D is uncertain. V dropped 3 bases and J dropped 14 bases, with 23 bases sitting between them. The CDR3 is made up of 16 amino acids. CDR1 MDHEN and CDR2 SYDVKM come from the germline V gene.